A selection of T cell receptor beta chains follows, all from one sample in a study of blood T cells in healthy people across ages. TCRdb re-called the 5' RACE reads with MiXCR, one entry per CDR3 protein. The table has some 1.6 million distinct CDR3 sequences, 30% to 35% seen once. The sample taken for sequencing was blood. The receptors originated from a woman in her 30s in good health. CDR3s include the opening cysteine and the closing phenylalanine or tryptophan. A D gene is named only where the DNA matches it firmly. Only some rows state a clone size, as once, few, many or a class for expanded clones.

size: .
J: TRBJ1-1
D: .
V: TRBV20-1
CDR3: CSALDQNTEAFF
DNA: TGCAGTGCTCTGGACCAGAACACTGAAGCTTTCTTT

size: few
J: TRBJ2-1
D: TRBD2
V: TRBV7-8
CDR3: CASSLADSGLLVSYNEQFF
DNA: TGTGCCAGCAGCTTAGCGGATAGCGGGCTTTTGGTCTCCTACAATGAGCAGTTCTTC

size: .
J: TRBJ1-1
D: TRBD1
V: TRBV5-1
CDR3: CASSETGVLVEAFF
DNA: TGCGCCAGCAGCGAAACAGGGGTCTTGGTTGAAGCTTTCTTT

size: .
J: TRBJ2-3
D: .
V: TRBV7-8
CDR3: CASSPIGTPADTQYF
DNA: TGTGCCAGCAGCCCAATCGGGACCCCAGCGGATACGCAGTATTTT

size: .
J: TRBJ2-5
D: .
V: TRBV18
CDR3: CASSPRQQKETQYF
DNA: TGTGCCAGCTCACCCAGGCAGCAAAAAGAGACCCAGTACTTC

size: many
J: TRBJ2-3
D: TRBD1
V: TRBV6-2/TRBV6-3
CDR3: CASRRQGGGDTQYF
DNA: TGTGCCAGCAGGCGACAGGGTGGAGGAGATACGCAGTATTTT

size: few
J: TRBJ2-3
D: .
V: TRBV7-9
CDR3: CASSLGRTTSTDTQYF
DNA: TGTGCCAGCAGCTTAGGACGGACGACTAGCACAGATACGCAGTATTTT

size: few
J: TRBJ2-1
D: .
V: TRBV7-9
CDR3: CASSPRGNRNNEQFF
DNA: TGTGCCAGCAGCCCCCGGGGAAACCGAAACAATGAGCAGTTCTTC

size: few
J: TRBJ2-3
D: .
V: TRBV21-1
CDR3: CASKSSGTDTQYF
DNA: TGTGCCAGCAAATCTAGCGGCACAGATACGCAGTATTTT

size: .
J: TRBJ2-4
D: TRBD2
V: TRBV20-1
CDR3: CSAEPSGTSGRAGKDIQYF
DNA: TGCAGTGCTGAACCTTCCGGGACTAGCGGGAGGGCGGGCAAAGACATTCAGTACTTC

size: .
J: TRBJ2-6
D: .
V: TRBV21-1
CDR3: CASSKCQTAFFAGANVLTF
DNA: TGTGCCAGCAGCAAGTGCCAGACAGCTTTTTTCGCTGGGGCCAACGTCCTGACTTTC

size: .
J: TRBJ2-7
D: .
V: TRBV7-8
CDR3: CASSSAGAGQGRGSYEQYF
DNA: TGTGCCAGCAGCTCAGCGGGGGCAGGACAGGGGAGGGGCTCCTACGAGCAGTACTTC

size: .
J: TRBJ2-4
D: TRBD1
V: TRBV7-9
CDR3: CATSTGGSYEQHF
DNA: TGTGCCACCTCGACAGGGGGTTCCTACGAGCAGCACTTC

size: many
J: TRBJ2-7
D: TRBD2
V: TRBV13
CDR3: CASSIGAGGAYEQYF
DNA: TGTGCCAGCAGCATTGGAGCGGGGGGCGCCTACGAGCAGTACTTC

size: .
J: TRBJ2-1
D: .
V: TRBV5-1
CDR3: CASSLGVRASRGEQFF
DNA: TGCGCCAGCAGCTTGGGGGTCCGGGCTAGTCGAGGTGAGCAGTTCTTC

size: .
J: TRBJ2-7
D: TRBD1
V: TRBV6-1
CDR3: CASGTTRDRGYEQYF
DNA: TGTGCCAGCGGGACTACCCGGGACAGGGGTTACGAGCAGTACTTC

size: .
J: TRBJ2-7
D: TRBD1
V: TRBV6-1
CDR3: CASSEAETGGAYEQYF
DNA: TGTGCCAGCAGTGAAGCTGAGACAGGGGGGGCCTACGAGCAGTACTTC

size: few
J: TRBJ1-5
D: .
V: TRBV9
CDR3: CASSVEAGSGQPQHF
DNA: TGTGCCAGCAGCGTAGAGGCGGGGAGTGGTCAGCCCCAGCATTTT

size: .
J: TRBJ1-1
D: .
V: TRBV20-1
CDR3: CSAPGSTNTEAFF
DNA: TGCAGTGCCCCAGGGTCTACGAACACTGAAGCTTTCTTT

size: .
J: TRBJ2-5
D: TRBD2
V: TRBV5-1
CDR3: CASRFTGGQETQYF
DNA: TGCGCCAGCAGGTTCACCGGGGGGCAAGAGACCCAGTACTTC

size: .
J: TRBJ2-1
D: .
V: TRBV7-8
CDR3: CASSSSAGRDYPNNEQFF
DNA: TGTGCCAGCAGCTCCTCCGCGGGGCGGGATTACCCTAACAATGAGCAGTTCTTC

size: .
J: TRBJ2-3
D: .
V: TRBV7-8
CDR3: CASSPSPLRAQYF
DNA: TGTGCCAGCAGCCCCAGCCCCTTACGGGCGCAGTATTTT

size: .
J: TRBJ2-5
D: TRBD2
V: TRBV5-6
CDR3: CASSYGTSGFTETQYF
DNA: TGTGCCAGCAGCTACGGGACTAGCGGGTTCACGGAGACCCAGTACTTC

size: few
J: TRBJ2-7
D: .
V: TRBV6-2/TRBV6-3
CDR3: CASSLLSSWSQGSYEQYF
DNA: TGTGCCAGCAGCCTCCTCAGTAGTTGGAGCCAGGGCTCCTACGAGCAGTACTTC

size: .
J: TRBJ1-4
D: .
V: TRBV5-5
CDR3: CASSLPRGTTSEKLFF
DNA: TGTGCCAGCAGTTTACCCAGGGGAACCACTAGTGAAAAACTGTTTTTT

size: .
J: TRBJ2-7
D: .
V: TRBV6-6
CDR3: CASRVTESYEQYF
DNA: TGTGCCAGCAGAGTGACAGAATCCTACGAGCAGTACTTC

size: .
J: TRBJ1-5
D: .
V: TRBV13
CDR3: CASSRKGSNQPQHF
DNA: TGTGCCAGCAGTCGGAAAGGAAGCAATCAGCCCCAGCATTTT

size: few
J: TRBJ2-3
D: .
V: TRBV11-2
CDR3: CASSSLVRGLTDTQYF
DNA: TGTGCCAGCAGCTCGCTTGTGAGGGGACTCACAGATACGCAGTATTTT

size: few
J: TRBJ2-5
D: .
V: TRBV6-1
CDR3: CASSGGPDETQYF
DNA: TGTGCCAGCAGTGGGGGCCCGGACGAGACCCAGTACTTC

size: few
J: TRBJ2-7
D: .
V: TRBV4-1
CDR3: CASSQDGSWAAYEQYF
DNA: TGCGCCAGCAGCCAAGATGGGTCTTGGGCAGCCTACGAGCAGTACTTC

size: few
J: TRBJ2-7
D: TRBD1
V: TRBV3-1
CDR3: CASSAQGVAYEQYF
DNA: TGTGCCAGCAGCGCACAGGGGGTAGCTTACGAGCAGTACTTC

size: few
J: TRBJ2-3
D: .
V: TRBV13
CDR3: CASSLEDVPTDTQYF
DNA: TGTGCCAGCAGCTTAGAGGACGTCCCCACAGATACGCAGTATTTT

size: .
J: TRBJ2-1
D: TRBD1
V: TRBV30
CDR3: CARRPPGTGLDEQFF
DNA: TGTGCCAGGAGGCCCCCCGGGACAGGGCTGGATGAGCAGTTCTTC

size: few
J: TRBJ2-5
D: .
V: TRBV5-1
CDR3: CASSLGAGEVETQYF
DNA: TGCGCCAGCAGCTTGGGCGCAGGGGAGGTGGAGACCCAGTACTTC

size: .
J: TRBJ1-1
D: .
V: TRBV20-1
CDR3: CSAIHETEAFF
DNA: TGCAGTGCAATACACGAAACTGAAGCTTTCTTT

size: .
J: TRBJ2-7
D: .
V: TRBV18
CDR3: CASSPTREHEQYF
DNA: TGTGCCAGCTCACCAACCAGGGAGCACGAGCAGTACTTC

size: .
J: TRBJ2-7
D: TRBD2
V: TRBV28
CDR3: CASRPTSGRDEQYF
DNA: TGTGCCAGCAGGCCGACTAGCGGCAGGGACGAGCAGTACTTC

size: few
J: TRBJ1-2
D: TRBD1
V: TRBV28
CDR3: CASSQLTGEFTF
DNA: TGTGCCAGCAGTCAACTGACAGGGGAGTTCACCTTC

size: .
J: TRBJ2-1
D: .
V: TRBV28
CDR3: CASSPPRVAELGGFF
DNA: TGTGCCAGCAGCCCGCCCCGAGTAGCGGAGCTGGGGGGGTTCTTC

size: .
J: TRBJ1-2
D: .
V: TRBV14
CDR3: CASSITSASLTF
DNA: TGTGCCAGCAGCATCACTTCGGCATCCCTCACCTTC

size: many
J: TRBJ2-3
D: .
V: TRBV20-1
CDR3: CSATTWSGGASDTQYF
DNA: TGCAGTGCTACAACCTGGAGTGGGGGGGCCTCAGATACGCAGTATTTT

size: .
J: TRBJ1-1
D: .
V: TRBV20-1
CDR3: CSARSTRGVNTEAFF
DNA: TGCAGTGCTAGATCAACCCGAGGGGTGAACACTGAAGCTTTCTTT

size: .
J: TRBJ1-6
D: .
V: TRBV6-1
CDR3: CASSETFGSPLHF
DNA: TGTGCCAGCAGCGAGACTTTCGGTTCACCCCTCCACTTT

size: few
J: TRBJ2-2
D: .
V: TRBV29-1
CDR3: CSVTGTGELFF
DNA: TGCAGCGTTACCGGTACCGGGGAGCTGTTTTTT

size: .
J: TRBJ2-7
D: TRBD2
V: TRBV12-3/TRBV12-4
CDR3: CASSARGGLYNEQYF
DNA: TGTGCCAGCAGTGCCCGCGGGGGGCTTTACAATGAGCAGTACTTC

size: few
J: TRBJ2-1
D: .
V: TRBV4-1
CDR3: CASSQDQVAWGTNEQFF
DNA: TGCGCCAGCAGCCAAGATCAGGTAGCTTGGGGCACGAATGAGCAGTTCTTC

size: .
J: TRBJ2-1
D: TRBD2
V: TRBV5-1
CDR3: CASGPTSGGYNEQFF
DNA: TGCGCCAGCGGCCCGACTAGCGGGGGGTACAATGAGCAGTTCTTC

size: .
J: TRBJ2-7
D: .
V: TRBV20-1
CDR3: CSATPGLTYEQYF
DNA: TGCAGTGCTACCCCGGGGCTAACCTACGAGCAGTACTTC